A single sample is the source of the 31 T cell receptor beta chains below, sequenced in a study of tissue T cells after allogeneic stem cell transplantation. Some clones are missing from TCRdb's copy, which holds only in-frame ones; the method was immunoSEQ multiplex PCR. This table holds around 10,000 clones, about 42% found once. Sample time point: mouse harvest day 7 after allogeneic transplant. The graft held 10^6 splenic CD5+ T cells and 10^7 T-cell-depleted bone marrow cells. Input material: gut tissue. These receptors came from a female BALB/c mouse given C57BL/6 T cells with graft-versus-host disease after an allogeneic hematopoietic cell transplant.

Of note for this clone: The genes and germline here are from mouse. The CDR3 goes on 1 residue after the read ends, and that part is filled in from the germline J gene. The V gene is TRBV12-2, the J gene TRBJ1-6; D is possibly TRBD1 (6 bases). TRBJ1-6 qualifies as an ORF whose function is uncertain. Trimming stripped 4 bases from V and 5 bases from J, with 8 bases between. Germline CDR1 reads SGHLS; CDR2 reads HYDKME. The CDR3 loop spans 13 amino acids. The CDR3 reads CASSGQNNSPLYF. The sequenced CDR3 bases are TGTGCCAGCTCAGGACAGAATAATTCGCCCCTCTAC.

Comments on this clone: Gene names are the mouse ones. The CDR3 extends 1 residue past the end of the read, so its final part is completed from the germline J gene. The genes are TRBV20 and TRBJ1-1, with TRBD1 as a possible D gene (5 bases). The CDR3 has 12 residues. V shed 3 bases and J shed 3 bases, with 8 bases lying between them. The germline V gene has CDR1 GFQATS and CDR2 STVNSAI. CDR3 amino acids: CGASPGYTEVFF. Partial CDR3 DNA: TGTGGTGCTAGTCCAGGGTACACAGAAGTCTTC.

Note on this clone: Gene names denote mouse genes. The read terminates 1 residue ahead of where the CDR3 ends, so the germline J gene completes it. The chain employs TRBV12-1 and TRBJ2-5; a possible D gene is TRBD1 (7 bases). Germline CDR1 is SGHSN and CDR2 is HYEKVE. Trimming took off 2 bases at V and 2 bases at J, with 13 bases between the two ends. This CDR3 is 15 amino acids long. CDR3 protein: CASSQGAPGQDTQYF. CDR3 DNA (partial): TGTGCCAGCTCTCAGGGGGCGCCGGGCCAAGACACCCAGTAC.

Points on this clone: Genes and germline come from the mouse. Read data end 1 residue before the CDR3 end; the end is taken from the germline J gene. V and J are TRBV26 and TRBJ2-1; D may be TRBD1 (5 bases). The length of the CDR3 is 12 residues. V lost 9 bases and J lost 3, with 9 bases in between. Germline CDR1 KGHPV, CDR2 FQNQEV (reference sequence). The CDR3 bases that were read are TGTGCCAGTCACAGGTTCTATGCTGAGCAGTTC. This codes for CASHRFYAEQF. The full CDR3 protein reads CASHRFYAEQFF.

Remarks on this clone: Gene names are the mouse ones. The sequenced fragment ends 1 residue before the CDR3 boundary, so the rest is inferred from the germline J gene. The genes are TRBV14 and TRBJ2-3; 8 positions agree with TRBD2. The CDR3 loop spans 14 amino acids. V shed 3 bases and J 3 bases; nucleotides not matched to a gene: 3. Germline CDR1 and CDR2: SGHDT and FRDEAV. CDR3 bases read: TGTGCCAGCAGTTCTGGGGGGCGCGCAGAAACGCTGTAT. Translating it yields CASSSGGRAETLY. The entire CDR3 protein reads CASSSGGRAETLYF. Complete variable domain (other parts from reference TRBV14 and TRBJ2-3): EAGVTQSPRYAVLQEGQAVSFWCDPISGHDTLYWYQQPRDQGPQLLVYFRDEAVIDNSQLPSDRFSAVRPKGTNSTLKIQSAKQGDTATYLCASSSGGRAETLYFGSGTRLTVL.

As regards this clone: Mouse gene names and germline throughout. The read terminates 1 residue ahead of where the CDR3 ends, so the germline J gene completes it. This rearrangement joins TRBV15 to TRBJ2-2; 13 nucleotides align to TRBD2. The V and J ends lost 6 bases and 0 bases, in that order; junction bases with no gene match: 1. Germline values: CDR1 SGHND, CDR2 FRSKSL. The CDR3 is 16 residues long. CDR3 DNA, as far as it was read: TGTGCCAGCAGGGGGACTGGGGGGGCAAACACCGGGCAGCTCTAC. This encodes CASRGTGGANTGQLY. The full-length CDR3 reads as CASRGTGGANTGQLYF.

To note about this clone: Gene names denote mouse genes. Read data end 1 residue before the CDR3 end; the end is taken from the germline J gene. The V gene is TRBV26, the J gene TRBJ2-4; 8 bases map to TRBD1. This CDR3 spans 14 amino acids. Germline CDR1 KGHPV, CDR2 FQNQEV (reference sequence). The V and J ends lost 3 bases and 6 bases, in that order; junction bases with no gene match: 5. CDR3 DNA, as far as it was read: TGTGCCAGCAGTCTAAGCAGGGGGCTTAACACCTTGTAC. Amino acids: CASSLSRGLNTLY. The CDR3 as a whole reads CASSLSRGLNTLYF.

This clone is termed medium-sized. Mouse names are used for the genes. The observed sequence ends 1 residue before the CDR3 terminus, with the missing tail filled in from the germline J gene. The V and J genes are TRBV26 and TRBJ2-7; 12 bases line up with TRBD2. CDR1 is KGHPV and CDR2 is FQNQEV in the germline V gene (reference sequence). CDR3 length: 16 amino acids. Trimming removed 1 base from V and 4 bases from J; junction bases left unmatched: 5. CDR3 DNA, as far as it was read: TGTGCCAGCAGTCTGTTGACTGGGGGGGCCTCATATGAACAGTAC. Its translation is CASSLLTGGASYEQY. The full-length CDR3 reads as CASSLLTGGASYEQYF.

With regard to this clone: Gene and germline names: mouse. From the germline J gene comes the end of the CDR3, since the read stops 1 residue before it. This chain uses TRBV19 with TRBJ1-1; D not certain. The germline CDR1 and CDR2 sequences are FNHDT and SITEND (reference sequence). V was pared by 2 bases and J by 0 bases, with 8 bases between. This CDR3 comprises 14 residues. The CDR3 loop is CASSIVSANTEVFF. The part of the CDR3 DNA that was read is TGTGCCAGCAGTATCGTCAGTGCAAACACAGAAGTCTTC.

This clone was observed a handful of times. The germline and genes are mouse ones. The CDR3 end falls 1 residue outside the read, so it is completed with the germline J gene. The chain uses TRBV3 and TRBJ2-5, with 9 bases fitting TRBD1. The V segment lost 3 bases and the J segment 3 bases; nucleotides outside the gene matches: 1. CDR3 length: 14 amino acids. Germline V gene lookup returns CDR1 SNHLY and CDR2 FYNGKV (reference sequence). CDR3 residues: CASSLGQGQDTQYF. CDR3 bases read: TGTGCCAGCAGCTTGGGACAGGGTCAAGACACCCAGTAC.

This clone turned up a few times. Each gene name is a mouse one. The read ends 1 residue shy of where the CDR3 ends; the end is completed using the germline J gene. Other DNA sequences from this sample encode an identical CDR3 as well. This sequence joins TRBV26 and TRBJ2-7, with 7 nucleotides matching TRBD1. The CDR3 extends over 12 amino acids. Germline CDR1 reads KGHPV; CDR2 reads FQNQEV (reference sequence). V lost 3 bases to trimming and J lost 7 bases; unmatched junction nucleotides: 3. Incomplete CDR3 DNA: TGTGCCAGCAGTCTAGACAGGGACGAACAGTAC. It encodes CASSLDRDEQY. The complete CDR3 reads CASSLDRDEQYF.

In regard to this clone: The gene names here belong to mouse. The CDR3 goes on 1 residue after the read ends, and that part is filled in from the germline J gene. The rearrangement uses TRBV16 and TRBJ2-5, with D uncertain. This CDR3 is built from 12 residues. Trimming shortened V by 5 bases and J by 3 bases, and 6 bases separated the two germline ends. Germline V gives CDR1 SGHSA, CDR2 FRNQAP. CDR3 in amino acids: CASSHPQDTQYF. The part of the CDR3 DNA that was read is TGTGCAAGCAGCCATCCACAAGACACCCAGTAC.

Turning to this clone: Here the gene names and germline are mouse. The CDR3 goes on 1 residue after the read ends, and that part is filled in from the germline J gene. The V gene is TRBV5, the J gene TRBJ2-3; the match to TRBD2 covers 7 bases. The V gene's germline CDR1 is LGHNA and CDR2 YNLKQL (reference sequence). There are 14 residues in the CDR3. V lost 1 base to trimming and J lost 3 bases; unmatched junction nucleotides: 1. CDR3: CASSQAWGAETLYF. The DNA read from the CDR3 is TGTGCCAGCAGCCAAGCCTGGGGGGCAGAAACGCTGTAT.

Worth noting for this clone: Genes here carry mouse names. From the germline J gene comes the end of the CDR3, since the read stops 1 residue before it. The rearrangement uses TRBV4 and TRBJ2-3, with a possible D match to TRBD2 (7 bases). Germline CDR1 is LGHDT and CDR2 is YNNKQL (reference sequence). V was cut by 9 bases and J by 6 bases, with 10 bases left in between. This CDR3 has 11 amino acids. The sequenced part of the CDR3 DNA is TGTGCCAGAGCTGGGGGCGAAACGCTGTAT. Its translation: CARAGGETLY. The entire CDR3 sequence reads CARAGGETLYF.

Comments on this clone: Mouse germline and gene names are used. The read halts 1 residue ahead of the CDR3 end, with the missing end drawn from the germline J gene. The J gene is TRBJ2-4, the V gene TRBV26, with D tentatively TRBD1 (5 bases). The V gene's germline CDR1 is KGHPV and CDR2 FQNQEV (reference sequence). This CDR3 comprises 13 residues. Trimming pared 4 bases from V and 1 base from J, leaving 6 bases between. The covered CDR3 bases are TGTGCCAGCAGTCCGACAGGTCAAAACACCTTGTAC. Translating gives CASSPTGQNTLY. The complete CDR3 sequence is CASSPTGQNTLYF.

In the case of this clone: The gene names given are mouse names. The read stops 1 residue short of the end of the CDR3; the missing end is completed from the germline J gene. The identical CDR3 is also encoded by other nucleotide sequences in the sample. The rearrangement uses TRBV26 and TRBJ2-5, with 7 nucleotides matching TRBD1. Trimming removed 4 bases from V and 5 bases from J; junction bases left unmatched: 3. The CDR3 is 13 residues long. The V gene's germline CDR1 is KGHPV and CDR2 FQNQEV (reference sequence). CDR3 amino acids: CASSPRQGDTQYF. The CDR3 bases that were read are TGTGCCAGCAGTCCCCGACAGGGAGACACCCAGTAC.

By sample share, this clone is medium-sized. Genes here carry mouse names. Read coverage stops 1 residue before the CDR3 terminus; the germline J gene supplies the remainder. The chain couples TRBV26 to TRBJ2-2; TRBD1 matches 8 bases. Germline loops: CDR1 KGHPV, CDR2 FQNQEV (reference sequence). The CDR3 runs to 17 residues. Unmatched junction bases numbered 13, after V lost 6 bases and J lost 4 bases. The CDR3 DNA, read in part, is TGTGCCAGCAGCTCATTTCAGGGGGCTCTCGGCACCGGGCAGCTCTAC. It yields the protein CASSSFQGALGTGQLY. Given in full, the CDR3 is CASSSFQGALGTGQLYF.

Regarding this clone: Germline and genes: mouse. The CDR3 is CASSLGLGYAEQFF. CDR3 DNA (partial): TGTGCCAGCAGCTTAGGACTGGGCTATGCTGAGCAGTTC. The chain has TRBV3 and TRBJ2-1; the match to TRBD2 covers 7 bases. The CDR3 end falls 1 residue outside the read, so it is completed with the germline J gene. V lost 1 base to trimming and J lost 3 bases; unmatched junction nucleotides: 0. Germline V gene data show CDR1 as SNHLY and CDR2 as FYNGKV (reference sequence). The CDR3 spans 14 residues.

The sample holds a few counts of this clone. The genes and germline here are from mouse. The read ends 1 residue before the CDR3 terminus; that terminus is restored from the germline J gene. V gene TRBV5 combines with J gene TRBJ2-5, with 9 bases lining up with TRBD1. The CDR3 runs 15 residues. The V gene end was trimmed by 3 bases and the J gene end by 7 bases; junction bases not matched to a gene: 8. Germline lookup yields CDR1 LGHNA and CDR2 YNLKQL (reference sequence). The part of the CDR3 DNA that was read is TGTGCCAGCAGCCAGCCCGGGACAGGGAGGTACACCCAGTAC. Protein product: CASSQPGTGRYTQY. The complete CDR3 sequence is CASSQPGTGRYTQYF.

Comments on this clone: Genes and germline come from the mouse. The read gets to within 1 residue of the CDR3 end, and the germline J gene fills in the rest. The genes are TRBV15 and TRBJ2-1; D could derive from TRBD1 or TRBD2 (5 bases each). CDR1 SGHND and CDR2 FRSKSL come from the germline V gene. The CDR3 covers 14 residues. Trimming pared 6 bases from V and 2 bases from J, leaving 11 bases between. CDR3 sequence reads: CASSRGTDYAEQFF. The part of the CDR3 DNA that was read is TGTGCCAGCAGCCGAGGGACGGACTATGCTGAGCAGTTC.

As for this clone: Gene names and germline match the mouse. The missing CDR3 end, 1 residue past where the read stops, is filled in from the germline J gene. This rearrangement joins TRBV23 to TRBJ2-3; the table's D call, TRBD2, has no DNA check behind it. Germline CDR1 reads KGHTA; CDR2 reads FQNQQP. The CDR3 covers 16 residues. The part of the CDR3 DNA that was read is TGCTCCAGCAGTCAATCGGGGGGGGCTAGTGCAGAAACGCTGTAT. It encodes CSSSQSGGASAETLY. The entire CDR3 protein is CSSSQSGGASAETLYF. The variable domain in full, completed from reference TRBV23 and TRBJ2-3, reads DAAVTQKPRYLIKMKGQEAEMKCIPEKGHTAVFWYQQKQSKELKFLIYFQNQQPLDQIDMVKERFSAVCPSSSLCSLGIRTCEAEDSALYLCSSSQSGGASAETLYFGSGTRLTVL.

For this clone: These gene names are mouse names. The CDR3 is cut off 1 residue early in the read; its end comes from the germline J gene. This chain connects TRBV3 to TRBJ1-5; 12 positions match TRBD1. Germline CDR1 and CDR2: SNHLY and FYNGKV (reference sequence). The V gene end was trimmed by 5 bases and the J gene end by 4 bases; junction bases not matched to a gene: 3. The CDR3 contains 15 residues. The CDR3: CASSRDRGRNQAPLF. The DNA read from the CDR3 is TGTGCCAGCAGCCGGGACAGGGGGCGAAACCAGGCTCCGCTT.

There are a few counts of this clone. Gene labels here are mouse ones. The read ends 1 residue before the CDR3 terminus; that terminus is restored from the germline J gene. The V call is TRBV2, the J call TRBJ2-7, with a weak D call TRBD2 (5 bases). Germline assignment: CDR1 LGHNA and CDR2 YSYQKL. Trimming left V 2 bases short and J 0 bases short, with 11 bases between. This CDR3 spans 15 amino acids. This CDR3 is CASSQKALGSYEQYF. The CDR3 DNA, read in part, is TGTGCCAGCAGCCAAAAGGCGCTGGGCTCCTATGAACAGTAC.

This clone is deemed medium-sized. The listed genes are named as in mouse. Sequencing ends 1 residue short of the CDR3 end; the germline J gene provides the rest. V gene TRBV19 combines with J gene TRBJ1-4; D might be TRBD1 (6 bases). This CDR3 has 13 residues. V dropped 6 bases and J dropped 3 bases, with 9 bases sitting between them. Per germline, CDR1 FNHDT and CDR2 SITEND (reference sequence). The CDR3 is CASKGEPNERLFF. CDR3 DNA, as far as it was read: TGTGCCAGCAAGGGGGAACCCAACGAAAGATTATTT.

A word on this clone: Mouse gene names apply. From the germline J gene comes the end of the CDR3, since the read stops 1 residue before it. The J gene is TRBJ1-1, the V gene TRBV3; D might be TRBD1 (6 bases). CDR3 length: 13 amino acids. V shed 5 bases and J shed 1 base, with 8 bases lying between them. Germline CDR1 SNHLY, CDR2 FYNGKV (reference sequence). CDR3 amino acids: CASSIRGNTEVFF. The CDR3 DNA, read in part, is TGTGCCAGCAGCATCAGGGGGAACACAGAAGTCTTC.

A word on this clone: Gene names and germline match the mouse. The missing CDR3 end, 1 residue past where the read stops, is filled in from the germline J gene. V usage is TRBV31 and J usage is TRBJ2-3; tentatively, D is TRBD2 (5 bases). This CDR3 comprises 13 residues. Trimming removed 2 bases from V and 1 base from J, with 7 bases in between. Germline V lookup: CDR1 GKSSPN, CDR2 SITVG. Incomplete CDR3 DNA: TGTGCCTGGAGTACACTGGGTGCAGAAACGCTGTAT. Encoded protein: CAWSTLGAETLY. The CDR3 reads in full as CAWSTLGAETLYF.

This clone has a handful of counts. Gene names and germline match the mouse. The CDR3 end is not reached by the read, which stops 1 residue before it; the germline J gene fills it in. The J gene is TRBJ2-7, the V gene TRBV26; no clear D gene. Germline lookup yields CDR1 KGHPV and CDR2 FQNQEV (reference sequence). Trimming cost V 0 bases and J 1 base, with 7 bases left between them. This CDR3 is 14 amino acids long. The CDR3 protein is CASSLSPGSYEQYF. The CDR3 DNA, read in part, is TGTGCCAGCAGTCTGTCGCCGGGGTCCTATGAACAGTAC.

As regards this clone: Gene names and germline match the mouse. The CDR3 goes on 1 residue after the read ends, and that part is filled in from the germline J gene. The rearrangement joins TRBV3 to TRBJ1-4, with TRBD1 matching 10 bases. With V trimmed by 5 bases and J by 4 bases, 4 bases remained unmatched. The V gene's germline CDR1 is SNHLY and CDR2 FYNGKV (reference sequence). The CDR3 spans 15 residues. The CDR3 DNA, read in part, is TGTGCCAGCAGCCTGACAGGGGGCAGCAACGAAAGATTATTT. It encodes CASSLTGGSNERLF. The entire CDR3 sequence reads CASSLTGGSNERLFF.

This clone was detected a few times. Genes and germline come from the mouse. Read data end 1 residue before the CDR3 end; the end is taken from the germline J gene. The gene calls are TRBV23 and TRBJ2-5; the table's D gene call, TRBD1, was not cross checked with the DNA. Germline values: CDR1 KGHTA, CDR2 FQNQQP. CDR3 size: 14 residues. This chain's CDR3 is CSSSQDRGRDTQYF. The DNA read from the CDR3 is TGCTCCAGCAGTCAAGACAGGGGGCGAGACACCCAGTAC.

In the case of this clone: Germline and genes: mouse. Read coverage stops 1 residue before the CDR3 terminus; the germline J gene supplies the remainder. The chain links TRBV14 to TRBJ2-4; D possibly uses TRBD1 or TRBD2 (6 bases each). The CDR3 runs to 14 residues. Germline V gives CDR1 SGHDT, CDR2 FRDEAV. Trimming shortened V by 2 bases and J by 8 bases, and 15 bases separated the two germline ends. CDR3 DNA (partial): TGTGCCAGCAGTTTAGTGGGGGAGGGGGGCACCTTGTAC. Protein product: CASSLVGEGGTLY. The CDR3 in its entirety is CASSLVGEGGTLYF.

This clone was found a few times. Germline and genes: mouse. The CDR3 spells CASSPGRGEVFF. The CDR3 bases that were read are TGTGCCAGCAGTCCCGGTCGGGGAGAAGTCTTC. The J gene is TRBJ1-1, the V gene TRBV26; D is unclear. The DNA ends 1 residue before the CDR3 does, and the rest of the CDR3 is filled in from the germline J gene. The CDR3 totals 12 residues. Looked up from germline, CDR1 is KGHPV and CDR2 is FQNQEV (reference sequence). V was pared by 4 bases and J by 7 bases, with 10 bases between.